The source of this T cell receptor (beta chain) is a study of T cell responses to AZD1222 COVID-19 vaccine. For this clone: Its antigen is not known.

Clones were read by immunoSEQ multiplex PCR, and TCRdb kept only the in-frame ones, dropping some. The sample contains 120,000 to 150,000 clones, around 90% of which appear only once. Whole-study results and caveats: Epitopes outside B.1.351 and B.1.1.7 mutated regions reportedly drew nearly half of spike TCRs.

Sample: peripheral blood, taken on day 0 of AZD1222 vaccination. The clonotype originates from an adult in good health.

The CDR3 region is CASRLVAGGGETQYF. The CDR3 DNA reads as TGTGCCAGCAGACTCGTAGCGGGGGGTGGGGAGACCCAGTACTTC. The chain is built from TRBV2 and TRBJ2-5; TRBD2 aligns across 10 bases. Losses at the gene ends were 6 bases for V and 5 bases for J; bases not matched to a gene: 9. The germline gives CDR1 SNHLY, CDR2 FYNNEI. This CDR3 has 15 residues.